One sample yielded the 6 T cell receptor beta chains listed below, sequenced in a study of spatial heterogeneity in lung cancer. Using its own MiXCR run on the 5' RACE reads, TCRdb lists one record per CDR3 protein. The repertoire has about 39,000 distinct CDR3 sequences, roughly 5.2% of them found once; the top ten carry around a tenth. Sample time point: sample taken at primary tumor resection. Extraction of whole RNA from tumor, nontumor lung or frozen PBMC preceded unsorted sequencing. The sample consisted of PBMCs, taken at surgery. The receptors stem from a male donor with early-stage non-small cell lung cancer.

This clonotype was detected many times. The chain couples TRBV14 to TRBJ2-1, with D perhaps matching TRBD1 (6 bases). Trimming took 5 bases from V and 4 from J, leaving 15 bases between them. The CDR3 spans 15 residues. CDR1 and CDR2 from the germline V gene are SGHDN and FVKESK. CDR3 amino acids: CASSYGQLTYNEQFF. Here the CDR3 DNA reads TGTGCCAGCAGCTACGGACAGCTAACTTACAATGAGCAGTTCTTC.

The chain recombines TRBV6-5 with TRBJ2-1, with D possibly matching TRBD2 (5 bases). There are 14 residues in the CDR3. Germline V gene sequence: CDR1 MNHEY, CDR2 SVGAGI. V lost 6 bases, J lost 5 bases, and 14 bases lay in between. The DNA for the CDR3 is TGTGCCAGCAGATCGACTGGAGGCCACAATGAGCAGTTCTTC. Its translation is CASRSTGGHNEQFF.

This clonotype has just a few counts. The rearrangement joins TRBV20-1 to TRBJ2-7, with TRBD1 matching over 7 bases. J was trimmed by 2 bases and V by 1 base; bases with no gene match: 8. The CDR3 sequence is 15 residues long. The V gene's germline CDR1 is DFQATT and CDR2 SNEGSKA (reference sequence). CDR3 sequence reads: CSARVLGQTTYEQYF. CDR3 coding DNA: TGCAGTGCTAGAGTCCTGGGACAGACAACCTACGAGCAGTACTTC.

This clonotype was seen at least ten times. This chain uses TRBV2 with TRBJ2-5; perhaps D is TRBD1 or TRBD2 (5 bases each). This CDR3 has 15 amino acids. CDR1 and CDR2 from the germline V gene are SNHLY and FYNNEI. The ends were cut back, 10 bases at V and 4 bases at J, with 22 bases in the middle. The CDR3 sequence: CAIWPQDTRGETQYF. CDR3 DNA sequence: TGTGCCATCTGGCCCCAGGACACCCGGGGAGAGACCCAGTACTTC. The full variable domain, with the rest looked up from reference TRBV2 and TRBJ2-5, is EPEVTQTPSHQVTQMGQEVILRCVPISNHLYFYWYRQILGQKVEFLVSFYNNEISEKSEIFDDQFSVERPDGSNFTLKIRSTKLEDSAMYFCAIWPQDTRGETQYFGPGTRLLVL.

This clonotype occurred a few times. This chain joins TRBV20-1 and TRBJ1-6, with D possibly matching TRBD1 (6 bases). The CDR3 extends over 17 amino acids. CDR1 DFQATT and CDR2 SNEGSKA come from the germline V gene (reference sequence). The V gene lost 2 bases and the J gene lost 3 bases, with 17 bases spanning the gap. CDR3 nucleotide sequence: TGCAGTGCTAGATTGGGGATCGAAGGGGGCTATAATTCACCCCTCCACTTT. Protein: CSARLGIEGGYNSPLHF.

The sample holds many counts of this clonotype. The V call is TRBV5-1, the J call TRBJ1-1; no clear D. Trimming pared 0 bases from V and 3 bases from J, leaving 15 bases between. The CDR3 loop spans 16 amino acids. From germline, CDR1 is SGHRS and CDR2 YFSETQ. The CDR3 DNA sequence: TGCGCCAGCAGCTTGGCCAAGGCCGAAGTGTACACTGAAGCTTTCTTT. This gives the protein CASSLAKAEVYTEAFF. The complete variable domain, with remaining parts taken from reference TRBV5-1 and TRBJ1-1, reads KAGVTQTPRYLIKTRGQQVTLSCSPISGHRSVSWYQQTPGQGLQFLFEYFSETQRNKGNFPGRFSGRQFSNSRSEMNVSTLELGDSALYLCASSLAKAEVYTEAFFGQGTRLTVV.